This TCR beta chain was sequenced during a study of blood T cell repertoires in COVID-19. At the level of the study: Samples of COVID-19 (acute and convalescent) were obtained from the United States, Italy and Spain. The cDNA or gDNA used as material had been derived from T cells, B-cell-depleted T cells, or PBMCs.

In germline, CDR1 is KGHSH, CDR2 LQKENI. V gave up 1 base and J gave up 5 bases; unmatched junction bases: 8. The CDR3 has 15 amino acids. As processed by the authors: From reference gene primer amplification, estimates of nucleated cell counts were derived. Here immunoSEQ multiplex PCR was the method, and the copy in TCRdb shows in-frame clones only, minus some. For V, J and clone size, that table is used; D and trimming come from the DNA. This table holds 90,000 to 120,000 clones, less than 85% found once. This receptor was obtained from a woman between 40 and 50 years old with acute or convalescent COVID-19. The V and J genes are TRBV18 and TRBJ2-7, with 7 positions matching TRBD1. Source material: peripheral blood. The CDR3 here is CASSPQNQGGNEQYF. The CDR3 DNA follows: TGTGCCAGCTCACCACAAAACCAAGGGGGCAACGAGCAGTACTTC.